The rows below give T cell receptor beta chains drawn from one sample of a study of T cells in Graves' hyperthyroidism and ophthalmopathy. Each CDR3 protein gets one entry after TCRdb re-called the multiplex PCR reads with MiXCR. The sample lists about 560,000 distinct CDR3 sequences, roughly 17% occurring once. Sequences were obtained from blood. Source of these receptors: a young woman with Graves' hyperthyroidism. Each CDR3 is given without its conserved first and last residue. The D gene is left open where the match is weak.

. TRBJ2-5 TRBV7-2 ASSSLPGTTSPTQY
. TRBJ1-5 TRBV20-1 SATNGATSQPQH
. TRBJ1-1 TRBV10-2 ASRGGAFTEAF
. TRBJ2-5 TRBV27 ASSPHTEETQY
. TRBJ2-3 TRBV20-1 SARGTAYRSPQY
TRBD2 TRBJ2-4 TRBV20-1 SASLRLAGPEAKNIQY
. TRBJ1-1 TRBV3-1 ASSQGRAAF
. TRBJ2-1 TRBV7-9 ASSLALNEQF
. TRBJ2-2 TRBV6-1 ASSEAPFTGELF
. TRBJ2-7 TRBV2 ASRQELYEQY
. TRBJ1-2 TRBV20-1 STSLADGGRNYGYT
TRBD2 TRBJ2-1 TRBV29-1 SASASGGEQF
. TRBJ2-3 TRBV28 ASSLWVAAPAGDTQY
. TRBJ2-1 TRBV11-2 ASSSVDRSSYNEQF
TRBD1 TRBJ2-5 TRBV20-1 SARDRTGGSETQY
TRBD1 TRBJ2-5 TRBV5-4 ASSFPTGAEETQY
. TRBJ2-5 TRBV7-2 ASSLEHPETQY
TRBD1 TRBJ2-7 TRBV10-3 AISHGQGTEQY
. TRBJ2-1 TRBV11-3 ASSPSPWGGNNEQF
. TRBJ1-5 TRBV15 ATSREFGNQPQH
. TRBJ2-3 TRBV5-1 ASSLGGKGTDTQY
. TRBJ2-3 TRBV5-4 ASSLEVHSTDTQY
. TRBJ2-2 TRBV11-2 ASSLEGLPTGELF
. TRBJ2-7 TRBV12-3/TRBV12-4 ASSLASGEQY
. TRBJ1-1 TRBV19 ASSISGSPEAF
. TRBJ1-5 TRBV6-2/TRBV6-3 ASSTTTSNQPQH
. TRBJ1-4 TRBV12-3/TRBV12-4 ASSWDRKANEKLF
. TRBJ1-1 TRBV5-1 ASSSQTGLNTEAF
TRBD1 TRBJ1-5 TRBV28 ASPPQPDRAFQPQH
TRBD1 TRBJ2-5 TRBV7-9 ASSLWGQKETQY
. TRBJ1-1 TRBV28 ASTHWGGTEAF
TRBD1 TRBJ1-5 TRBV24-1 ATSGGTGPQPQH
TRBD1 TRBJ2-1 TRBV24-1 ATSDPYRGAYNEQF
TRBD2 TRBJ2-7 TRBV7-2 ASSHQPGLASYSYEQY
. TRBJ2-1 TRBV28 AVDRRQAYNEQF
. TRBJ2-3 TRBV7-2 ASSGGSDTQY
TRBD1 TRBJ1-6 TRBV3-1 ASSPLSRGLGSPLH
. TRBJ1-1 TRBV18 ASSKGLGLLNTEAF
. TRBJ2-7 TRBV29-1 SVEKLGLLGEQY
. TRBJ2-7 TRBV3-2 ASSPDRGQYEQY
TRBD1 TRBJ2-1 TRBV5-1 ASSSGQGFYNEQF
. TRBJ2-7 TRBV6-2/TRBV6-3 ASGSETEYYEQY
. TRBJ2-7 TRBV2 ASNGAYEQY
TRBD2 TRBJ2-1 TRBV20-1 SALRTSGIHNEQF
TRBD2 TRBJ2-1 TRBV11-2 ASSLDGLAGGPKTLNEQF
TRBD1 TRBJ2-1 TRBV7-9 ASSQRRTGDNEQF
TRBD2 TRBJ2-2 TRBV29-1 SVSGTSGNPGELF
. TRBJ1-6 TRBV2 ASGRPPLH
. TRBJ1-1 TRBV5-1 ASASGPMNTEAF
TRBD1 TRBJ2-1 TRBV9 ASSVGGTGRYNEQF
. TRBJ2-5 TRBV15 ATSRDLRETQY
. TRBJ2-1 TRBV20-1 SASPPLQSSYNEQF
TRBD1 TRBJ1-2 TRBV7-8 ASSLAGQGSGYT
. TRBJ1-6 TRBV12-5 ASGFTRPYSYNSPLH
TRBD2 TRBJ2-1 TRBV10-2 ASSGGRAGNEQF
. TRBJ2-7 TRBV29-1 SVEQPRGVQY
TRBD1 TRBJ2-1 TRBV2 ASRVGAGGEQF
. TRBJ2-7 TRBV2 ASSGEEQY
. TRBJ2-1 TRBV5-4 ASSLGYLPPRDDEF